This T cell receptor beta chain was captured in a study of control samples from healthy donors and cancer patients. Some clones are missing from TCRdb's copy, which holds only in-frame ones; the method was immunoSEQ multiplex PCR. The table shows 100,000 to 110,000 clones, with roughly 84% occurring only once. This clone was counted once. The CDR3 extends over 16 amino acids. J lost 6 bases, V lost 2 bases, and 7 bases had no gene match. CDR1 and CDR2 (germline): SGHDT, YYEEEE. The receptor was isolated from a woman aged 50 to 60 in good health. Sequencing was done on a sample of blood. The chain carries TRBV5-6 and TRBJ2-3, with 12 positions matching TRBD2. This chain's CDR3 is CASSFRLAGEGDTQYF. The DNA of the CDR3 is TGTGCCAGCAGCTTTCGACTAGCGGGAGAGGGGGATACGCAGTATTTT.